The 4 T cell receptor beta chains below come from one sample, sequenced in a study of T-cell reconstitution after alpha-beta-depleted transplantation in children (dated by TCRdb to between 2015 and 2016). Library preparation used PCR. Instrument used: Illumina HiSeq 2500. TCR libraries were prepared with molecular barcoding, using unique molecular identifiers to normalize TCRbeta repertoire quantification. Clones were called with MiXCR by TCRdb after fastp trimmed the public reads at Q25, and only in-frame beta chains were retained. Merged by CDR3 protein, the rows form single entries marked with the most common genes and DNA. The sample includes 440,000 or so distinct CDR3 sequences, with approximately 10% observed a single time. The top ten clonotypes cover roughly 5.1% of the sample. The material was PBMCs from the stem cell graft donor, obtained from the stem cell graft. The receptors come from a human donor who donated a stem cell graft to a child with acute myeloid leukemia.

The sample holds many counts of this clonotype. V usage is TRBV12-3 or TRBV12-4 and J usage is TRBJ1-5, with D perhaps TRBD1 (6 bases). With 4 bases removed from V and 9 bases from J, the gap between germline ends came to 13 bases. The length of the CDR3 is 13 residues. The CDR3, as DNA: TGTGCCAGCAGTTCCGACAGGCTTCGGCCCCAGCATTTT. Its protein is CASSSDRLRPQHF.

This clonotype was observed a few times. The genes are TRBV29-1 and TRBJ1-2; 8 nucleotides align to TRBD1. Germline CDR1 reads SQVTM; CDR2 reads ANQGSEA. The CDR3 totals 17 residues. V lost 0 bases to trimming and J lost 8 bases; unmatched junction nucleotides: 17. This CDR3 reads CSVEDRGQGAARGGYTF. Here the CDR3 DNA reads TGCAGCGTTGAAGATCGAGGGCAGGGGGCAGCACGTGGGGGCTACACCTTC.

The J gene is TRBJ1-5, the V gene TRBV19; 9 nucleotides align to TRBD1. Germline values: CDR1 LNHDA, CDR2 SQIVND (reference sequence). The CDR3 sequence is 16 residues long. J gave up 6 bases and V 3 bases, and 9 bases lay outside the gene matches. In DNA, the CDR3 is TGTGCCAGTAGTATTTCCTGGACAGGGGCGGGTCAGCCCCAGCATTTT. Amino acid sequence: CASSISWTGAGQPQHF.

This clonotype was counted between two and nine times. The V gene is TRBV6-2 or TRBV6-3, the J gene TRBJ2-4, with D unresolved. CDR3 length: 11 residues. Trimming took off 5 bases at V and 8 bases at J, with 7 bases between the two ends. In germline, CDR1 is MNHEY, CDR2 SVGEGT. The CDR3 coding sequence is TGTGCCAGCAGTCTGGGGTACATTCAGTACTTC. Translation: CASSLGYIQYF.